This paragraph covers one T cell receptor beta chain sequence. The sample originates from a study of blood T cell repertoires in COVID-19. Clones were sequenced by immunoSEQ multiplex PCR, and TCRdb holds only the in-frame ones, with some missing. This table has 240,000 or so clones, about 84% appearing once. Looked up from germline, CDR1 is SGHNT and CDR2 is YYREEE (reference sequence). This CDR3 spans 14 amino acids. With V trimmed by 4 bases and J by 5 bases, 4 bases remained unmatched. V is TRBV5-4 and J is TRBJ1-1, with TRBD1 matching over 11 bases. This clonotype was obtained from a man aged 80 or over with acute or convalescent COVID-19. The sequenced sample consisted of peripheral blood. CDR3 region: CASSRGTGGTEAFF. In DNA form, the CDR3 reads TGTGCCAGCAGCCGCGGGACAGGGGGAACTGAAGCTTTCTTT.